This is a list of T cell receptor beta chains from one sample in a study of T cell responses to AZD1222 COVID-19 vaccine. Profiling relied on immunoSEQ multiplex PCR, and the TCRdb table lists in-frame clones only, not all of them. The sample contains approximately 150,000 clones, about 92% of which appear only once. Sequencing was performed on peripheral blood, taken on day 0 of AZD1222 vaccination. The receptors shown here come from an adult in good health. The CDR3 runs from the conserved cysteine through the conserved F or W. Each record gives: clone size, V gene, J gene, D gene, CDR3 DNA, CDR3 protein. A D gene is named only where the DNA matches it firmly. Size is omitted from some rows. Given values are once, few, many or a class for expanded clones.

abundance: .; v_gene: TRBV7-9; j_gene: TRBJ1-1; d_gene: .; CDR3nt: TGTGCCAGCAGCCCACAGGGCCGGGTCACTGAAGCTTTCTTT; CDR3aa: CASSPQGRVTEAFF
abundance: few; v_gene: TRBV7-2; j_gene: TRBJ2-2; d_gene: TRBD2; CDR3nt: TGTGCCAGCAGCTTAGAAGCGGGAGGCACCGGGGAGCTGTTTTTT; CDR3aa: CASSLEAGGTGELFF
abundance: few; v_gene: TRBV30; j_gene: TRBJ2-5; d_gene: .; CDR3nt: TGTGCCTGGAGTTTGGAGACCCAGTACTTC; CDR3aa: CAWSLETQYF
abundance: .; v_gene: TRBV19; j_gene: TRBJ1-1; d_gene: .; CDR3nt: TGTGCCAGTAGTTTTGAGCGGGCGAACACTGAAGCTTTCTTT; CDR3aa: CASSFERANTEAFF
abundance: .; v_gene: TRBV6-6; j_gene: TRBJ2-1; d_gene: TRBD2; CDR3nt: TGTGCCAGCAGTCCCCTCCCCGGGATAGCGGGAGACAATGAGCAGTTCTTC; CDR3aa: CASSPLPGIAGDNEQFF
abundance: .; v_gene: TRBV5-1; j_gene: TRBJ1-2; d_gene: .; CDR3nt: TGCGCCAGCAGCTTGGGCCTATATGGCTACACCTTC; CDR3aa: CASSLGLYGYTF
abundance: .; v_gene: TRBV5-4; j_gene: TRBJ2-7; d_gene: .; CDR3nt: TGTGCCAGCAGCCCCCGGGACCGGGGGAACGAGCAGTACTTC; CDR3aa: CASSPRDRGNEQYF
abundance: .; v_gene: TRBV19; j_gene: TRBJ1-1; d_gene: .; CDR3nt: TGTGCCAGTAGTATGATGATCAGGGGCACTGAAGCTTTCTTT; CDR3aa: CASSMMIRGTEAFF
abundance: .; v_gene: TRBV5-5; j_gene: TRBJ2-5; d_gene: .; CDR3nt: TGTGCCAGCAGCTTGGAGTGGTTGGGGAAGACCCAGTACTTC; CDR3aa: CASSLEWLGKTQYF
abundance: .; v_gene: TRBV11-2; j_gene: TRBJ2-1; d_gene: TRBD2; CDR3nt: TGTGCCAGCAGCCCCCGGGCGGGAGGGCAGTACAATGAGCAGTTCTTC; CDR3aa: CASSPRAGGQYNEQFF
abundance: .; v_gene: TRBV5-1; j_gene: TRBJ2-2; d_gene: TRBD2; CDR3nt: TGCGCCAGCAGCTCCTTCCGCGGGAGAAGGGCCGGGGAGCTGTTTTTT; CDR3aa: CASSSFRGRRAGELFF
abundance: .; v_gene: TRBV30; j_gene: TRBJ1-1; d_gene: .; CDR3nt: TGTGCCTGGAGTGTTGGGGGAACTGAAGCTTTCTTT; CDR3aa: CAWSVGGTEAFF
abundance: .; v_gene: TRBV3-1/TRBV3-2; j_gene: TRBJ2-5; d_gene: .; CDR3nt: TGTGCCAGCAGCCAAGCACATAAAGAGACCCAGTACTTC; CDR3aa: CASSQAHKETQYF
abundance: .; v_gene: TRBV27; j_gene: TRBJ2-1; d_gene: TRBD1; CDR3nt: TGTGCCAGCAGCCCCGGGACAGCGTCCTACAATGAGCAGTTCTTC; CDR3aa: CASSPGTASYNEQFF
abundance: .; v_gene: TRBV3-1/TRBV3-2; j_gene: TRBJ2-7; d_gene: .; CDR3nt: TGTGCCAGCAGCCGAGGCGGGTCCACCTACGAGCAGTACTTC; CDR3aa: CASSRGGSTYEQYF
abundance: .; v_gene: TRBV5-1; j_gene: TRBJ2-5; d_gene: TRBD1; CDR3nt: TGCGCCAGCAGCTTGGTCGGGACAGCCTCCCAAGAGACCCAGTACTTC; CDR3aa: CASSLVGTASQETQYF
abundance: .; v_gene: TRBV7-2; j_gene: TRBJ1-5; d_gene: TRBD1; CDR3nt: TGTGCCAGCAGCTCGGGACAGCTCTTCAATCAGCCCCAGCATTTT; CDR3aa: CASSSGQLFNQPQHF
abundance: once; v_gene: TRBV7-9; j_gene: TRBJ2-1; d_gene: TRBD2; CDR3nt: TGTGCCAGCAGCTTGACCCGGGGACTAGCGGGCCACCTTTACAATGAGCAGTTCTTC; CDR3aa: CASSLTRGLAGHLYNEQFF
abundance: .; v_gene: TRBV5-4; j_gene: TRBJ2-2; d_gene: .; CDR3nt: TGTGCCAGCAGCTCACCAGCAGGGGGGGCCGGGGAGCTGTTTTTT; CDR3aa: CASSSPAGGAGELFF
abundance: .; v_gene: TRBV5-1; j_gene: TRBJ2-3; d_gene: TRBD2; CDR3nt: TGCGCCAGCAGCTTGGCTAGCGGGAGCACAGATACGCAGTATTTT; CDR3aa: CASSLASGSTDTQYF
abundance: .; v_gene: TRBV27; j_gene: TRBJ1-1; d_gene: TRBD1; CDR3nt: TGTGCCAGCAGTTCGACAGGGGGTAACACTGAAGCTTTCTTT; CDR3aa: CASSSTGGNTEAFF
abundance: .; v_gene: TRBV29-1; j_gene: TRBJ1-1; d_gene: .; CDR3nt: TGCAGCGTGGACAGCTTCAAAATGAACACTGAAGCTTTCTTT; CDR3aa: CSVDSFKMNTEAFF
abundance: .; v_gene: TRBV5-1; j_gene: TRBJ2-5; d_gene: TRBD1; CDR3nt: TGCGCCAGCAGCCGCGCAGGACAGGGCCAAGAGACCCAGTACTTC; CDR3aa: CASSRAGQGQETQYF
abundance: few; v_gene: TRBV2; j_gene: TRBJ2-7; d_gene: .; CDR3nt: TGTGCCAGCAGTGAACAGGGAGCCGACGAGCAGTACTTC; CDR3aa: CASSEQGADEQYF
abundance: .; v_gene: TRBV12-3/TRBV12-4; j_gene: TRBJ1-2; d_gene: .; CDR3nt: TGTGCCAGCAGTTTAGCGTATGGCTACACCTTC; CDR3aa: CASSLAYGYTF
abundance: .; v_gene: TRBV19; j_gene: TRBJ1-2; d_gene: .; CDR3nt: TGTGCCAGTAGCCTACTGGGTGGGAGAGGCTCGTATGGCTACACCTTC; CDR3aa: CASSLLGGRGSYGYTF
abundance: .; v_gene: TRBV7-9; j_gene: TRBJ2-5; d_gene: .; CDR3nt: TGTGCCAGCAGCTTCCCTAGCGAGCAAGAGACCCAGTACTTC; CDR3aa: CASSFPSEQETQYF
abundance: .; v_gene: TRBV5-1; j_gene: TRBJ2-5; d_gene: TRBD2; CDR3nt: TGCGCCAGCAGCTCCGGAGCGGGGAGGGGAGAGACCCAGTACTTC; CDR3aa: CASSSGAGRGETQYF
abundance: .; v_gene: TRBV7-9; j_gene: TRBJ1-6; d_gene: TRBD1; CDR3nt: TGTGCCAGCAGCCCGCACACAGGGGGGGTCTCACCCCTCCACTTT; CDR3aa: CASSPHTGGVSPLHF